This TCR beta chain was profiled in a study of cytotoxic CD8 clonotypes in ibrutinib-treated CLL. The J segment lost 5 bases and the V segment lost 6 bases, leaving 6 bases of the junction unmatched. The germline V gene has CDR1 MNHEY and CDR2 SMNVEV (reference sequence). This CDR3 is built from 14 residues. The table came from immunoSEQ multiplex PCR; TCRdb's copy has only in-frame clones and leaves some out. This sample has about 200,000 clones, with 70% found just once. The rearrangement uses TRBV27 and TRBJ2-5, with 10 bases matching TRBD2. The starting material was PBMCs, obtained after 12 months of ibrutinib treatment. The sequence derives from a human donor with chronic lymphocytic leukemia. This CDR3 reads CASRIAGGGETQYF. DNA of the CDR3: TGTGCCAGCAGAATAGCGGGAGGAGGGGAGACCCAGTACTTC.